This TCR beta chain originates from a study of control samples from healthy donors and cancer patients. Profiling relied on immunoSEQ multiplex PCR, and the TCRdb table lists in-frame clones only, not all of them. The sample has 100,000 to 150,000 clones, 80% to 95% seen once; the top ten hold around 2.1%. The germline V gene encodes CDR1 SGHTA and CDR2 FQGNSA. J was trimmed by 7 bases and V by 0 bases; bases with no gene match: 12. The length of the CDR3 is 17 residues. This clone was detected once. The specimen sequenced was blood. The chain recombines TRBV7-2 with TRBJ2-4; 7 bases agree with TRBD2. This TCR was recovered from a woman in her 50s in good health. As DNA, the CDR3 is TGTGCCAGCAGCTTAGCCCAGGGACTACTCCCGGGGAACATTCAGTACTTC. It encodes CASSLAQGLLPGNIQYF.